A single T cell receptor (beta chain) is shown here with its context. The repertoire was sequenced with immunoSEQ multiplex PCR; TCRdb's copy has only in-frame clones and lacks some. Of tens of thousands of clones listed, over 85% were seen once; the top ten hold 1.2%. This entry comes from a study of T cell changes during pregnancy in multiple sclerosis. This CDR3 has 19 residues. V was pared by 2 bases and J by 1 base, with 9 bases of the junction left unmatched. CDR1 is SGHRS and CDR2 is YFSETQ in the germline V gene. The specimen comprised peripheral blood, sampled in the third trimester of pregnancy. This TCR was sampled from a female donor with multiple sclerosis, enrolled in a pregnancy study. The rearrangement links TRBV5-1 to TRBJ2-1; TRBD2 aligns across 13 bases. CDR3 in DNA: TGCGCCAGCAGCTTTCCGGGACTAGCGGGAAAGCTTTCCTACAATGAGCAGTTCTTC. Amino acids: CASSFPGLAGKLSYNEQFF.